The TCR beta chain described here comes from a study of blood T cell repertoires in COVID-19. Study information: Researchers got acute and convalescent COVID-19 samples from the United States, Italy and Spain. Sources were T cells, B-cell-depleted T cells, or PBMCs; the material itself was cDNA or gDNA.

Libraries were prepared by immunoSEQ multiplex PCR; TCRdb keeps only in-frame clonotypes and omits some of them. The sample contains around 250,000 clones, about 88% of which appear only once. The material sequenced was PBMCs or T cells enriched from blood (not recorded which). The sequence was obtained from a young man with acute COVID-19.

The CDR3 DNA follows: TGTGCCAGCAGTTTAAATCGCGGACTAGCGAGGAAGACCCAGTACTTC. Translating it yields CASSLNRGLARKTQYF. The chain recombines TRBV28 with TRBJ2-5, with 9 bases fitting TRBD2. The CDR3 is made up of 16 amino acids. Trimming removed 2 bases from V and 6 bases from J; junction bases left unmatched: 10. CDR1 and CDR2 (germline): MDHEN, SYDVKM. The full variable domain, rest sourced from reference TRBV28 and TRBJ2-5, is DVKVTQSSRYLVKRTGEKVFLECVQDMDHENMFWYRQDPGLGLRLIYFSYDVKMKEKGDIPEGYSVSREKKERFSLILESASTNQTSMYLCASSLNRGLARKTQYFGPGTRLLVL.